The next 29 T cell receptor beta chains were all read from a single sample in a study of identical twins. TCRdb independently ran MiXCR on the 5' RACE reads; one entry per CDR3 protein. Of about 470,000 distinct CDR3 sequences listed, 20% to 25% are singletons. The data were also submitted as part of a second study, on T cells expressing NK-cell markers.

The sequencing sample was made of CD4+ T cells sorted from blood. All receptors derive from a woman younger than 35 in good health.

The CDR3 DNA is TGCGCCAGCAGCTTTTACCCACTAGCGGGGGGGGCAGCCTACAATGAGCAGTTCTTC. Protein: CASSFYPLAGGAAYNEQFF. The gene calls are TRBV5-1 and TRBJ2-1; 13 bases fit TRBD2. V shed 2 bases, J shed 2 bases, and the junction held 10 bases outside the gene matches. The CDR3 totals 19 residues. Germline V CDR1 and CDR2: SGHRS, YFSETQ.

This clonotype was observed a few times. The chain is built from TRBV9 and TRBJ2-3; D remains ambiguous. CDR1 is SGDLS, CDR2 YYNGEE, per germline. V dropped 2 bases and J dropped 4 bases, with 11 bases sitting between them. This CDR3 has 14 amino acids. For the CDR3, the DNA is TGTGCCAGCAGCGTCCGGCAGTACGCAGATACGCAGTATTTT. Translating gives CASSVRQYADTQYF.

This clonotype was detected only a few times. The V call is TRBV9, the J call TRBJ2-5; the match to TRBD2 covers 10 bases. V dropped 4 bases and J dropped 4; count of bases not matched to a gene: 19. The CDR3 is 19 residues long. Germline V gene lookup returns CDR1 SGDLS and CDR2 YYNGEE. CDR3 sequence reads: CASSRDASGGTRVPETQYF. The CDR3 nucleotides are TGTGCCAGCAGCCGAGACGCTAGCGGGGGAACTCGGGTTCCAGAGACCCAGTACTTC.

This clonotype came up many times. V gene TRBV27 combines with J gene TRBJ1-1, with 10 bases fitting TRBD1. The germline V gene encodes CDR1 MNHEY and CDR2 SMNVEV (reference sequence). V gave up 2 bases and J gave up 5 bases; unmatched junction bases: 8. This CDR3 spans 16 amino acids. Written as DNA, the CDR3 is TGTGCCAGCAGTTTAACACCTTCGGGACAGGGGACTGAAGCTTTCTTT. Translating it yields CASSLTPSGQGTEAFF.

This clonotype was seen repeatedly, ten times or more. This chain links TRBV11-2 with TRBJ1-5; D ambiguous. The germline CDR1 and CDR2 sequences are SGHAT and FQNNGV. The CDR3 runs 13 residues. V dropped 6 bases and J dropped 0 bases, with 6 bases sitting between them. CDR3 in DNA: TGTGCCAGCAGTAAGGATAGCAATCAGCCCCAGCATTTT. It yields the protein CASSKDSNQPQHF.

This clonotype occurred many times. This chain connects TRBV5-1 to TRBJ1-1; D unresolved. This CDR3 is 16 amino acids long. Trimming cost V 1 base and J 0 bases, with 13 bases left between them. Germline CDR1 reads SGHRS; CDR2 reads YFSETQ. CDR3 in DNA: TGCGCCAGCAGCTTGTCGATCGACGGGATGAACACTGAAGCTTTCTTT. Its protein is CASSLSIDGMNTEAFF.

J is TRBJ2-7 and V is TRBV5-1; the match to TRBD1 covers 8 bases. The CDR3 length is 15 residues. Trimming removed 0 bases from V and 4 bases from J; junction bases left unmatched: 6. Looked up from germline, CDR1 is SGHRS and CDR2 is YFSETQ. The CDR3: CASSLDGQGAYEQYF. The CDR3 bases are TGCGCCAGCAGCTTGGATGGCCAGGGGGCGTACGAGCAGTACTTC. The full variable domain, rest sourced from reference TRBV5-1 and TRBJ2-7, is KAGVTQTPRYLIKTRGQQVTLSCSPISGHRSVSWYQQTPGQGLQFLFEYFSETQRNKGNFPGRFSGRQFSNSRSEMNVSTLELGDSALYLCASSLDGQGAYEQYFGPGTRLTVT.

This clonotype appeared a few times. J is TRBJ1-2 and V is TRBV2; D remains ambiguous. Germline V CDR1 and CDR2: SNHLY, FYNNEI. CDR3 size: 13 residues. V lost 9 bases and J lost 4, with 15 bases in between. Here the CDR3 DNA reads TGTGCCAGTAGGGTGGGGTTGGTCTATGGCTACACCTTC. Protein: CASRVGLVYGYTF.

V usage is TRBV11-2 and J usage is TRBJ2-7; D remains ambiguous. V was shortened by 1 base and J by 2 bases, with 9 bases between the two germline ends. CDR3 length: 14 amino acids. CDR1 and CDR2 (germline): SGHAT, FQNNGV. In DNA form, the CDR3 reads TGTGCCAGCAGCTTAGGGAAACATACCTACGAGCAGTACTTC. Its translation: CASSLGKHTYEQYF.

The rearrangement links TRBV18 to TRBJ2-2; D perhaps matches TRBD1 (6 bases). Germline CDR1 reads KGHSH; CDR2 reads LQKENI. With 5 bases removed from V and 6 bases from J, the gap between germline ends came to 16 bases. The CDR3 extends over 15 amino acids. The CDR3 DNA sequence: TGTGCCAGCTCAATCAACAGGGTCGCGGCCGGGGAGCTGTTTTTT. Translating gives CASSINRVAAGELFF.

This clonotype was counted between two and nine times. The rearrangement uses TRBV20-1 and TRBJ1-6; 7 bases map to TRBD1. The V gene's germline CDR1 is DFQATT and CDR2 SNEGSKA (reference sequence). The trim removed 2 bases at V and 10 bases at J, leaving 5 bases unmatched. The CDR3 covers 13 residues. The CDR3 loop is CSARQTGLSPLHF. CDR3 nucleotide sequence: TGCAGTGCTAGACAGACAGGGCTCTCACCCCTCCACTTT.

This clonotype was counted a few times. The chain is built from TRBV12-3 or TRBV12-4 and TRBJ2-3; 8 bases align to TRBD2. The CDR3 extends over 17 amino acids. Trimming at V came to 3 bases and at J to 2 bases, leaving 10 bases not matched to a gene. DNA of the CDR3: TGTGCCAGCAGTTTTGGATCGAGCGGGAGACTCACAGATACGCAGTATTTT. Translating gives CASSFGSSGRLTDTQYF.

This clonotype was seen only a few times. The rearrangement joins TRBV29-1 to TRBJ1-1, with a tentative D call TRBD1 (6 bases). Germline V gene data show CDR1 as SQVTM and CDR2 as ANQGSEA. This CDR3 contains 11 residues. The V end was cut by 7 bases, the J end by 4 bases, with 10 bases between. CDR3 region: CSAGGRTEAFF. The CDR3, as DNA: TGCAGCGCTGGGGGGCGCACTGAAGCTTTCTTT.

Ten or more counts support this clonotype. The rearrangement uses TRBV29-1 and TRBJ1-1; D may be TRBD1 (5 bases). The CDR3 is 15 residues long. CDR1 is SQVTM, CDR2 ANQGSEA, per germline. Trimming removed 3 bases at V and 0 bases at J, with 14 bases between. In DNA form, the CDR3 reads TGCAGCGTTGATCTGACGGGGACGGTGAACACTGAAGCTTTCTTT. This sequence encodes CSVDLTGTVNTEAFF.

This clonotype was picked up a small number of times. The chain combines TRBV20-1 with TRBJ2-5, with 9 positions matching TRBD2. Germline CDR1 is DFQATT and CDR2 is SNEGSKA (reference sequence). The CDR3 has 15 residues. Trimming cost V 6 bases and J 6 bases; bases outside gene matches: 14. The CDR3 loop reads CSAAEGGGRGKTQYF. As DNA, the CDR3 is TGCAGTGCAGCCGAAGGTGGCGGGAGGGGAAAGACCCAGTACTTC.

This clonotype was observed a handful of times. CDR3 region: CASSLGQGKPQHF. The CDR3 nucleotides read TGCGCCAGCAGCTTGGGGCAGGGGAAGCCCCAGCATTTT. This chain uses TRBV5-1 with TRBJ1-5, with D maybe TRBD1 (6 bases). Germline V gene lookup returns CDR1 SGHRS and CDR2 YFSETQ. Trimming removed 0 bases at V and 8 bases at J, with 9 bases between. The length of the CDR3 is 13 residues.

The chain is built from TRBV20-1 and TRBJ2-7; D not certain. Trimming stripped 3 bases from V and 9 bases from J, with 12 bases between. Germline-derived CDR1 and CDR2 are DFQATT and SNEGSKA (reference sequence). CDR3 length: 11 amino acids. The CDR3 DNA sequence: TGCAGTGCTAGTGATTTGGCAGGGCAGTACTTC. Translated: CSASDLAGQYF.

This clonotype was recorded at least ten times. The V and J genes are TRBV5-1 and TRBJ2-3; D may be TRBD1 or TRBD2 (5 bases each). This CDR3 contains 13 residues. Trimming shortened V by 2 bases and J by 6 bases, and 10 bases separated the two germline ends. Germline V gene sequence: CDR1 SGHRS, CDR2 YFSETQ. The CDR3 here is CASSFVGEDTQYF. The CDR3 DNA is TGCGCCAGCAGCTTCGTAGGGGAGGATACGCAGTATTTT.

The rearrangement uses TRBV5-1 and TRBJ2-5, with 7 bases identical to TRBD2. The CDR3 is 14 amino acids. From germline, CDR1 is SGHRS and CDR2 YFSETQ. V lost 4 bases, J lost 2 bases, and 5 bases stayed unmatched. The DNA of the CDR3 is TGCGCCAGCAGCCATGGGACTACACAAGAGACCCAGTACTTC. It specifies CASSHGTTQETQYF.

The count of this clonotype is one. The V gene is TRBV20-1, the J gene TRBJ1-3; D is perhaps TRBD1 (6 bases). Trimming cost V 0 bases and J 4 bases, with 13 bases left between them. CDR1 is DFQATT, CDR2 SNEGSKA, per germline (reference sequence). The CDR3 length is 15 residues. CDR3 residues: CSARDPTGQGNTIYF. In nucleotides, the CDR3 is TGCAGTGCTAGAGATCCCACAGGGCAAGGAAACACCATATATTTT.

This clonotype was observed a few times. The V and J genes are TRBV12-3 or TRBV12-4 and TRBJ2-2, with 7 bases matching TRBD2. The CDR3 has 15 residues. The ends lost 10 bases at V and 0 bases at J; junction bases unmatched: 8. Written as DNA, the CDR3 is TGTGCCACCAGACCGGGACTAACGAACACCGGGGAGCTGTTTTTT. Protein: CATRPGLTNTGELFF.

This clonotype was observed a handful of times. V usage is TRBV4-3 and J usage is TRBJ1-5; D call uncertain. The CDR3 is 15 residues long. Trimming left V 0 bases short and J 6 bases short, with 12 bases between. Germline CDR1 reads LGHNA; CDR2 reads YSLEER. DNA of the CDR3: TGCGCCAGCAGCCAAGAAGTCGGAGGAGGTCAGCCCCAGCATTTT. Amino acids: CASSQEVGGGQPQHF.

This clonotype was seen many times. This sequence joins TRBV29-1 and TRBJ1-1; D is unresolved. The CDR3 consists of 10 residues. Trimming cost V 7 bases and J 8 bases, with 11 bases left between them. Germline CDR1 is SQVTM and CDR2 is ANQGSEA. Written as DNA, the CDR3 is TGCAGCGCCGGGTGGGGAGAAGCTTTCTTT. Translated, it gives CSAGWGEAFF.

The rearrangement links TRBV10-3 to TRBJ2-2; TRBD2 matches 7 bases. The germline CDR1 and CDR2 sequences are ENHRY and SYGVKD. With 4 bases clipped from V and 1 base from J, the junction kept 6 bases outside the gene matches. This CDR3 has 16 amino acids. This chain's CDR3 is CAISVTGTKNTGELFF. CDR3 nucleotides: TGTGCCATCAGTGTAACCGGGACTAAGAACACCGGGGAGCTGTTTTTT.

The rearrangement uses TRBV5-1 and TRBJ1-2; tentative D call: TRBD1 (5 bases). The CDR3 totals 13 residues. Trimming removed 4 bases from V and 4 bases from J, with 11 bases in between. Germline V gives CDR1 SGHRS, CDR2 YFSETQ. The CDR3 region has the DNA TGCGCCAGCAGCGCGGGGGTTAGCTATGGCTACACCTTC. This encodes CASSAGVSYGYTF.

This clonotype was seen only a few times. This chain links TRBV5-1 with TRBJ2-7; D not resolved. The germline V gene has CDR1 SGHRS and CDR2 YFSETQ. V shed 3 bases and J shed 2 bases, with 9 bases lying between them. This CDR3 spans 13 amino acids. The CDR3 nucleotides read TGCGCCAGCAGCTCCGGGTGGGCCTACGAGCAGTACTTC. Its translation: CASSSGWAYEQYF.

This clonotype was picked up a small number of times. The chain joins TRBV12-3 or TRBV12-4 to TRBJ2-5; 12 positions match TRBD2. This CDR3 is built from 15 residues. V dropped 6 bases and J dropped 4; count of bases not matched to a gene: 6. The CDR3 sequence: CASRETSGGRETQYF. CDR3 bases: TGTGCCAGCAGGGAGACTAGCGGGGGAAGAGAGACCCAGTACTTC.

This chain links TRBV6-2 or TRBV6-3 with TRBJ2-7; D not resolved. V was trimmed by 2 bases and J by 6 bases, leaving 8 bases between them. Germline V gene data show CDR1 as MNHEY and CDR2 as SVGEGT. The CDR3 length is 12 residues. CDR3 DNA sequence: TGTGCCAGCAGTTACGGGTCACCCGAGCAGTACTTC. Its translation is CASSYGSPEQYF.

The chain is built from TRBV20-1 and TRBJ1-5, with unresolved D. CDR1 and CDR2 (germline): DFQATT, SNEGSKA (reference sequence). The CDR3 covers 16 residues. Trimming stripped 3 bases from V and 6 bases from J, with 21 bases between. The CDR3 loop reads CSASSSTLAGTQPQHF. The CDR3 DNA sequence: TGCAGTGCTAGCTCCTCTACTTTGGCAGGAACTCAGCCCCAGCATTTT.